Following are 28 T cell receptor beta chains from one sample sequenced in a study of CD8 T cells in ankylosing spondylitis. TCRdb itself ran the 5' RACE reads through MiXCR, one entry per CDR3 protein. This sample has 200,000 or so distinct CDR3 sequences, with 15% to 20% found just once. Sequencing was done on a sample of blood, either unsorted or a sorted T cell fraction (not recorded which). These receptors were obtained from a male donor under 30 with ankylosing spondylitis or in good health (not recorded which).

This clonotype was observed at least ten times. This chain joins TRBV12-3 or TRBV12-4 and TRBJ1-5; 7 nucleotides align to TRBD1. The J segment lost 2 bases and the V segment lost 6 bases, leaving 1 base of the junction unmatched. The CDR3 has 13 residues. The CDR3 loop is CASSDRGNQPQHF. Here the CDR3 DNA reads TGTGCCAGCAGCGACAGGGGCAATCAGCCCCAGCATTTT.

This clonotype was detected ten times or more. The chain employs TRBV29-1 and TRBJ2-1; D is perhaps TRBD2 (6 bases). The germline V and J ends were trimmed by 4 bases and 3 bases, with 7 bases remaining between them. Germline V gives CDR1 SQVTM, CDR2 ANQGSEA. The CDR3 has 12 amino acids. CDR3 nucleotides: TGCAGCGTTGGGGAGGACTACAATGAGCAGTTCTTC. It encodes CSVGEDYNEQFF.

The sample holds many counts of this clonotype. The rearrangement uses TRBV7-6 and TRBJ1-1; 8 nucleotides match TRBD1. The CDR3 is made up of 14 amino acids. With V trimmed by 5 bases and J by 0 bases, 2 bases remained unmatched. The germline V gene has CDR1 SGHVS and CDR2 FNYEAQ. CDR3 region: CASSTGGVNTEAFF. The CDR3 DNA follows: TGTGCCAGCAGCACAGGGGGGGTGAACACTGAAGCTTTCTTT.

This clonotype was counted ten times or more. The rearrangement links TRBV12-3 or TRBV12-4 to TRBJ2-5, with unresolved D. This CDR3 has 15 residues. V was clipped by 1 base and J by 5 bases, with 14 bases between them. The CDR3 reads CASSLGVGPGETQYF. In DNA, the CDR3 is TGTGCCAGCAGTTTAGGGGTAGGGCCCGGGGAGACCCAGTACTTC.

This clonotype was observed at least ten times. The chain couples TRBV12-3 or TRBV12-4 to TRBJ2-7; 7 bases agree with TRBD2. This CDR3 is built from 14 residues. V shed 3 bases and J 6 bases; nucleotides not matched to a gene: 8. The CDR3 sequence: CASSLGRERIEQYV. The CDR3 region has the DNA TGTGCCAGCAGTTTGGGGCGGGAGAGGATCGAGCAGTACGTC.

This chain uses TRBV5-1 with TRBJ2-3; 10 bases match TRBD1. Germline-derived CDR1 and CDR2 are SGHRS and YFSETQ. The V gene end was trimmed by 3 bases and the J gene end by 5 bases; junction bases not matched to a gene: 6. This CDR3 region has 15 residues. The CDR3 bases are TGCGCCAGCAGCTGGGGACAGGGGCTAAAAGATACGCAGTATTTT. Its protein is CASSWGQGLKDTQYF.

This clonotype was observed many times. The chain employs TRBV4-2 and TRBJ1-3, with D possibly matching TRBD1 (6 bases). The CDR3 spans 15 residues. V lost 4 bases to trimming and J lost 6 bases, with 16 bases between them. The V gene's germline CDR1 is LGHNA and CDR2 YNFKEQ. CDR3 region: CASSLPETGLNTIYF. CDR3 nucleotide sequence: TGTGCCAGCAGCCTCCCTGAGACAGGCTTAAACACCATATATTTT.

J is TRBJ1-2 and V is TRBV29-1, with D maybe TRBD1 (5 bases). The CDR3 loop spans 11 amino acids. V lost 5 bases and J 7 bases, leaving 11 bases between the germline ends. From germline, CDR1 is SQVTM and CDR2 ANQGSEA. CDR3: CSVPAGGGYTF. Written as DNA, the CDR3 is TGCAGCGTTCCCGCTGGGGGTGGCTACACCTTC.

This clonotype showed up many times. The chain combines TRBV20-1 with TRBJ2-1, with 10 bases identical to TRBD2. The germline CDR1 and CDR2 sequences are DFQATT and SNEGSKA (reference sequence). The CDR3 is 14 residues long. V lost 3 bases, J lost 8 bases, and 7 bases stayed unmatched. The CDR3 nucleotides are TGCAGTGCTAGGGATTCTAGCGGGAGCGATGAGCAGTTCTTC. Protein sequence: CSARDSSGSDEQFF.

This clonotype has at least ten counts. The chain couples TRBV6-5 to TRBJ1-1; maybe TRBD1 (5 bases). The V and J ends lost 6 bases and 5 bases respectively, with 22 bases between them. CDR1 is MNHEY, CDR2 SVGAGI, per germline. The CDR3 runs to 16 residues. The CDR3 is CASSPTGWGRGTEAFF. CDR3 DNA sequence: TGTGCCAGCAGCCCCACGGGCTGGGGGAGAGGGACTGAAGCTTTCTTT.

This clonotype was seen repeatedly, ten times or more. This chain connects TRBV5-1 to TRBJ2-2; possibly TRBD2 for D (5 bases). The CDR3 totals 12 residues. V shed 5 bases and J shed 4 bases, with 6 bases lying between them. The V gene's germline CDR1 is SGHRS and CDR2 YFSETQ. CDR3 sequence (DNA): TGCGCCAGCAGGGACTTCACCGGGGAGCTGTTTTTT. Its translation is CASRDFTGELFF. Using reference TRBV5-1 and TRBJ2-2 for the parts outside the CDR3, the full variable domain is KAGVTQTPRYLIKTRGQQVTLSCSPISGHRSVSWYQQTPGQGLQFLFEYFSETQRNKGNFPGRFSGRQFSNSRSEMNVSTLELGDSALYLCASRDFTGELFFGEGSRLTVL.

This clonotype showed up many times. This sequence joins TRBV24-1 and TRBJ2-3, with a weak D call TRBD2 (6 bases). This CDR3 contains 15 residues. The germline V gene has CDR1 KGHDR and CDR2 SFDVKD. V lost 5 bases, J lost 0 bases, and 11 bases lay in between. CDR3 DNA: TGTGCCACCAGTGCAGGGACTCATAGCACAGATACGCAGTATTTT. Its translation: CATSAGTHSTDTQYF.

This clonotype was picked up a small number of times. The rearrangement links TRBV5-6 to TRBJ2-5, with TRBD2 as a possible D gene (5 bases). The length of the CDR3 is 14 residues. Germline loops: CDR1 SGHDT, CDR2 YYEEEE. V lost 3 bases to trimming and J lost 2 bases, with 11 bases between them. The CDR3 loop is CASSSGLPQETQYF. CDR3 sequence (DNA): TGTGCCAGCAGCTCCGGACTCCCTCAAGAGACCCAGTACTTC.

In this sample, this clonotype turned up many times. The chain's CDR3 is CASSVEALAELSYNEQFF. CDR3 in DNA: TGTGCCAGCAGCGTAGAGGCCCTAGCGGAACTCTCCTACAATGAGCAGTTCTTC. V is TRBV9 and J is TRBJ2-1; the match to TRBD2 covers 7 bases. Per germline, CDR1 SGDLS and CDR2 YYNGEE. This CDR3 spans 18 amino acids. V dropped 0 bases and J dropped 0; count of bases not matched to a gene: 9.

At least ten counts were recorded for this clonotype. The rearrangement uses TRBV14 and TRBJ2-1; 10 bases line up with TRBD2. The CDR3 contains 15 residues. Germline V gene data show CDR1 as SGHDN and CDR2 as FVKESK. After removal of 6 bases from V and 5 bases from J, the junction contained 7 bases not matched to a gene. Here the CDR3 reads CASRASGSENNEQFF. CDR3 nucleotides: TGTGCCAGCAGGGCTAGCGGGAGTGAAAACAATGAGCAGTTCTTC.

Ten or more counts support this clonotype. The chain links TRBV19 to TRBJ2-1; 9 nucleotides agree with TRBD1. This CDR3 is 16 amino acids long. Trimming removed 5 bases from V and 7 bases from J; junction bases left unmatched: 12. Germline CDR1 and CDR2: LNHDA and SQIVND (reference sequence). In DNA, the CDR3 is TGTGCCAGTAGTGGTCGACCGGGACAGGGCTTTAATGAGCAGTTCTTC. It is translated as CASSGRPGQGFNEQFF.

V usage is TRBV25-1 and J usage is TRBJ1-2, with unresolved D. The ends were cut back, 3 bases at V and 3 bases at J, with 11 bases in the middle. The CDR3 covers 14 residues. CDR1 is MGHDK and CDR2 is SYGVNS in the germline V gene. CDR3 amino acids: CASSDVTWDYGYTF. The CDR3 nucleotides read TGTGCCAGCAGTGACGTGACTTGGGACTATGGCTACACCTTC.

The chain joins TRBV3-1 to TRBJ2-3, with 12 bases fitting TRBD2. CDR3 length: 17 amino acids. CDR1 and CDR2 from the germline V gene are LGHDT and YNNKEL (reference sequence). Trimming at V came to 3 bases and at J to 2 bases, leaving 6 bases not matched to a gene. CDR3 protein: CASSHSLAGGPTDTQYF. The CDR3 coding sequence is TGTGCCAGCAGCCACTCACTAGCGGGAGGACCCACAGATACGCAGTATTTT.

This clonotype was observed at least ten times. In nucleotides, the CDR3 is TGTGCCAGCAGCCGGGGCAGCACAGATACGCAGTATTTT. Its protein is CASSRGSTDTQYF. The chain couples TRBV12-3 or TRBV12-4 to TRBJ2-3, with D perhaps given as TRBD1 or TRBD2 (5 bases each). The V end lost 6 bases, the J end lost 0 bases, and 7 bases lay between the germline ends. The CDR3 length is 13 residues.

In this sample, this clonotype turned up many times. This CDR3 is CASSLREGNTQYF. As DNA, the CDR3 is TGTGCCAGCAGTTTGAGAGAGGGTAATACGCAGTATTTT. The V gene is TRBV12-3 or TRBV12-4, the J gene TRBJ2-3, with D tentatively TRBD2 (5 bases). V gave up 3 bases and J gave up 7 bases, with 11 bases separating them. The CDR3 is 13 amino acids.

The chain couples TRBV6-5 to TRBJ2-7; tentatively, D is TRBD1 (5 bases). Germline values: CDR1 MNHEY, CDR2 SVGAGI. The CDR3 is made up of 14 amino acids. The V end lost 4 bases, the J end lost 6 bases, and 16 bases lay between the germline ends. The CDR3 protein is CASSSTTSRAEQYF. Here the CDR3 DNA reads TGTGCCAGCAGTTCCACTACCAGCAGGGCCGAGCAGTACTTC.

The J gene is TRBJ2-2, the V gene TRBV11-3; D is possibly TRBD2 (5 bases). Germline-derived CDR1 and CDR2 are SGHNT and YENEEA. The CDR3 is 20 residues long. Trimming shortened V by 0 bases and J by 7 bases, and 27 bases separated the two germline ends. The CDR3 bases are TGTGCCAGCAGCTTAGATTGGAGTCTCGGCGGCTCCGATGAGGGCGGGGAGCTGTTTTTT. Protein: CASSLDWSLGGSDEGGELFF.

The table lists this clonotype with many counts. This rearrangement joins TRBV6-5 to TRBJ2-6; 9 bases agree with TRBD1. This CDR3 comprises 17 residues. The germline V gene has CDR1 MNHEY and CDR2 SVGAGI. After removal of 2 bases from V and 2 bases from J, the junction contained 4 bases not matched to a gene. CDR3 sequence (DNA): TGTGCCAGCAGTTACACAGGGGGCCTCCCTGGGGCCAACGTCCTGACTTTC. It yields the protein CASSYTGGLPGANVLTF.

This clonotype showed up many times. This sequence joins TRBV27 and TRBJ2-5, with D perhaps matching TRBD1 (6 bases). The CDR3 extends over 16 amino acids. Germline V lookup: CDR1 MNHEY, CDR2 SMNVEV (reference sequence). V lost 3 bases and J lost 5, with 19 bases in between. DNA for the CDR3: TGTGCCAGCAGTTTCTCGGGCCTGACAGGCCCGGAGACCCAGTACTTC. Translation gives CASSFSGLTGPETQYF.

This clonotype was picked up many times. DNA of the CDR3: TGCGCCAGCAGCCAAGTTCCGAGCAATGAGCAGTTCTTC. Protein: CASSQVPSNEQFF. The chain joins TRBV4-3 to TRBJ2-1; no clear D gene. From germline, CDR1 is LGHNA and CDR2 YSLEER. The CDR3 covers 13 residues. V gave up 1 base and J gave up 6 bases, with 7 bases separating them.

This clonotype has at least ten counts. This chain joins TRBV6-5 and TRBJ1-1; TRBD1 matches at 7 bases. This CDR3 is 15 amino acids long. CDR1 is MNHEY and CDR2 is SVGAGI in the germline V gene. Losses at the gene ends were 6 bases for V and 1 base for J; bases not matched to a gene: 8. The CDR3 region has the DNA TGTGCCAGCAGCCCGACAGGGTCGGCGAACACTGAAGCTTTCTTT. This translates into CASSPTGSANTEAFF.

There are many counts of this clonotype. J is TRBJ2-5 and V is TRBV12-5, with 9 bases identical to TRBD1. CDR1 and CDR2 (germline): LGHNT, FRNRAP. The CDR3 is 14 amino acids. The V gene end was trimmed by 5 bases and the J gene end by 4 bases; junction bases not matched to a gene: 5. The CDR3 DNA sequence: TGTGCTAGTGGTCTCGGACAGGGGCGAGAGACCCAGTACTTC. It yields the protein CASGLGQGRETQYF.

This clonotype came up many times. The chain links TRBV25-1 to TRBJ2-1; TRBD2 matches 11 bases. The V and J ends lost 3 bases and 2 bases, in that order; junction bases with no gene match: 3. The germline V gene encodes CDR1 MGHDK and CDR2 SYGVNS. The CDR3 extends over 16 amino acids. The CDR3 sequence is CASSDLAGGPYNEQFF. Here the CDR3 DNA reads TGTGCCAGCAGTGACCTAGCGGGAGGCCCCTACAATGAGCAGTTCTTC.